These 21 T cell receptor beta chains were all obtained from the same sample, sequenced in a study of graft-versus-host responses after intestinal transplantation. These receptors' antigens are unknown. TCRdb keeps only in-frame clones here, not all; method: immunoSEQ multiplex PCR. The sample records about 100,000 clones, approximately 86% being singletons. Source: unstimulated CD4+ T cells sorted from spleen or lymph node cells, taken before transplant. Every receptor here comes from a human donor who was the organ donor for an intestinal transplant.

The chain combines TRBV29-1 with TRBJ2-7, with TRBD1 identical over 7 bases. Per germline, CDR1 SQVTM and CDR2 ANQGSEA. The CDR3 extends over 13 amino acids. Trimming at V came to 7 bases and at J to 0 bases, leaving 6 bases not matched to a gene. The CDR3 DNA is TGCAGCGCGACGACAGGGTACTCCTACGAGCAGTACTTC. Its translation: CSATTGYSYEQYF.

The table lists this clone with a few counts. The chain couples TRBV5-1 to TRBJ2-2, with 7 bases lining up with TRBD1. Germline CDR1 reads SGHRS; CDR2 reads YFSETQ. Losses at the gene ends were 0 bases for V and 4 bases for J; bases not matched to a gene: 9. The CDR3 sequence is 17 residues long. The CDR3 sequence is CASSLAPRGRVTGELFF. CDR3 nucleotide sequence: TGCGCCAGCAGCTTGGCCCCAAGGGGGCGCGTCACCGGGGAGCTGTTTTTT.

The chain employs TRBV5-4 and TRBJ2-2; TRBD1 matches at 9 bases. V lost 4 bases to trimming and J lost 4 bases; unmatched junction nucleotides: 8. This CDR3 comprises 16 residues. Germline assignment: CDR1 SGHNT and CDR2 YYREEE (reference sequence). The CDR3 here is CASSPYRGLGTGELFF. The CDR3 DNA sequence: TGTGCCAGCAGCCCATACAGGGGGCTCGGCACCGGGGAGCTGTTTTTT.

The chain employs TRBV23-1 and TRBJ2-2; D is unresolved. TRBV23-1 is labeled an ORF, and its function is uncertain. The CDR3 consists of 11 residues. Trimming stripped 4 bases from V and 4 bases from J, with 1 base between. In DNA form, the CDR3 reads TGCGCCAGCAGTCCCACCGGGGAGCTGTTTTTT. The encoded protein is CASSPTGELFF.

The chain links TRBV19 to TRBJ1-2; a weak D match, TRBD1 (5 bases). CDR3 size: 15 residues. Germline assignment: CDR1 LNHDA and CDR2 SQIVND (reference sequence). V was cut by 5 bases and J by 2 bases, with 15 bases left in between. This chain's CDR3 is CASSRPFGTNYGYTF. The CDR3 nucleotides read TGTGCCAGTAGTCGCCCCTTTGGGACGAACTATGGCTACACCTTC.

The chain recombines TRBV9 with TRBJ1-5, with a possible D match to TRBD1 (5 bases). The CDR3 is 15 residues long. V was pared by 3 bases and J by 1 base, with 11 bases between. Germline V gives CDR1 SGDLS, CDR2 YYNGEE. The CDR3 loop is CASSAGRASNQPQHF. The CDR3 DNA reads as TGTGCCAGCAGCGCGGGCAGGGCCAGCAATCAGCCCCAGCATTTT.

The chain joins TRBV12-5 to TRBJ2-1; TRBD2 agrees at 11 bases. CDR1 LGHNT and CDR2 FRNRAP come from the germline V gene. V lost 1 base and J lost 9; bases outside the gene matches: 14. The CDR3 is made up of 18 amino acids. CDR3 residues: CASGLDSGRARLPVEQFF. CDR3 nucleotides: TGTGCTAGTGGTTTGGATAGCGGGAGGGCCCGTCTACCGGTTGAGCAGTTCTTC. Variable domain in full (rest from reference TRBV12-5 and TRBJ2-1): DARVTQTPRHKVTEMGQEVTMRCQPILGHNTVFWYRQTMMQGLELLAYFRNRAPLDDSGMPKDRFSAEMPDATLATLKIQPSEPRDSAVYFCASGLDSGRARLPVEQFFGPGTRLTVL.

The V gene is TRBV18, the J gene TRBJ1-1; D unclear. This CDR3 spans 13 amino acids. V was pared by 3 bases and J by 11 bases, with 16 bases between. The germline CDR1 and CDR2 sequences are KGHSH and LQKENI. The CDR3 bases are TGTGCCAGCTCACCGGACGAAAGGGTGACTGCTTTCTTT. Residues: CASSPDERVTAFF.

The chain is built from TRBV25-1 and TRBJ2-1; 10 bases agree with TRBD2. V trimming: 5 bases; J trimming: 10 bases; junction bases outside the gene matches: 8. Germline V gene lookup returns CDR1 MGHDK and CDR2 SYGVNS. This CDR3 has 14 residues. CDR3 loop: CASSRPGLAIEQFF. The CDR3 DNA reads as TGTGCCAGCAGTCGTCCGGGACTAGCGATCGAGCAGTTCTTC.

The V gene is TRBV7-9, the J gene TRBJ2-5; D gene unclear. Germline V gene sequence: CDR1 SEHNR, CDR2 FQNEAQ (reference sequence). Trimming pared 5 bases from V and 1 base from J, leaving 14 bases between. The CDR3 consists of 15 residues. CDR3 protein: CASSPKHSPQETQYF. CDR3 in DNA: TGTGCCAGCAGCCCAAAACATTCACCCCAAGAGACCCAGTACTTC.

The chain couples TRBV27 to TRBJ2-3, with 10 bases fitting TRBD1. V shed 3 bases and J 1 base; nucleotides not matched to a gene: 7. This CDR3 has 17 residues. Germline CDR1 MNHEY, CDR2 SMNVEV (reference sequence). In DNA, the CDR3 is TGTGCCAGCAGTTTCTCCCGACAGGGGGCTCGCACAGATACGCAGTATTTT. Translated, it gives CASSFSRQGARTDTQYF.

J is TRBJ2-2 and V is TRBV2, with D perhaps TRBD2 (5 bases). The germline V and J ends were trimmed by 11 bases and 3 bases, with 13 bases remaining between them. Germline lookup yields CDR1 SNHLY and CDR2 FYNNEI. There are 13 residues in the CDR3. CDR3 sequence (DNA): TGTGCCGGCCGGGGTTTGGACACCGGGGAGCTGTTTTTT. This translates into CAGRGLDTGELFF.

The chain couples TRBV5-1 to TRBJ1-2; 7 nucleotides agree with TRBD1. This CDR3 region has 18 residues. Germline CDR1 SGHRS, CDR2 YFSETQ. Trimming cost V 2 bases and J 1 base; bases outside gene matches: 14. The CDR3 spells CASSFQGPSGQLNYGYTF. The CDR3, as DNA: TGCGCCAGCAGCTTCCAGGGCCCCTCGGGACAGCTTAACTATGGCTACACCTTC.

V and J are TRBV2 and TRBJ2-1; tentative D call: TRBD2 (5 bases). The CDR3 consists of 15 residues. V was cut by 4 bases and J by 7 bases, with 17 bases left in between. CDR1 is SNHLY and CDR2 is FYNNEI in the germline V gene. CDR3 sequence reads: CASSVQRAGLNEQFF. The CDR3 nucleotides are TGTGCCAGCAGTGTCCAGAGGGCTGGGCTTAATGAGCAGTTCTTC.

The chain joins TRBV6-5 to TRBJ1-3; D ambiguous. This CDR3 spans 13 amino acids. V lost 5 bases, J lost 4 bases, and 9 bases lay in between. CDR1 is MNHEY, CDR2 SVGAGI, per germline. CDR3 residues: CASSREGGNTIYF. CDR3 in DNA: TGTGCCAGCAGTAGAGAAGGGGGAAACACCATATATTTT.

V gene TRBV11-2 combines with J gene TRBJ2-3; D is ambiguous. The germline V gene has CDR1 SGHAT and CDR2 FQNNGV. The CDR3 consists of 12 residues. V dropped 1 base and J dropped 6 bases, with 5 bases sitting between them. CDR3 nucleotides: TGTGCCAGCAGCTTAGCTGTCGATACGCAGTATTTT. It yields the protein CASSLAVDTQYF.

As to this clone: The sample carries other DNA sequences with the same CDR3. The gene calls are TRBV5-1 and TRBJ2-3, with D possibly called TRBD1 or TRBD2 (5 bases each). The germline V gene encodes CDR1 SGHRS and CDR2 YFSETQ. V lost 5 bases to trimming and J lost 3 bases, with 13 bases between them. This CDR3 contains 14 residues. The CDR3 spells CASRGDVRTDTQYF. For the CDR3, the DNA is TGCGCCAGCAGGGGGGATGTTAGGACAGATACGCAGTATTTT.

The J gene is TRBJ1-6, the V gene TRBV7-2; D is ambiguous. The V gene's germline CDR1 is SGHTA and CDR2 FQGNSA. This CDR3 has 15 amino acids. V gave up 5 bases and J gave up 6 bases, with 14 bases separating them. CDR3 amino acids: CASSGRDPINSPLHF. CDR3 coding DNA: TGTGCCAGCAGCGGCCGGGATCCGATTAATTCACCCCTCCACTTT.

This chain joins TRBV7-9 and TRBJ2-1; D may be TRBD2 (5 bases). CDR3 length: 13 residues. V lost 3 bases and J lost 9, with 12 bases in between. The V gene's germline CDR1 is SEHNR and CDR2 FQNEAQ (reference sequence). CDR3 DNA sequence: TGTGCCAGCAGCTTGAGGGTTTTGGGTGAGCAGTTCTTC. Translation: CASSLRVLGEQFF.

The CDR3 nucleotides read TGTGCCAGCAGTTACGGACAGGGGGCGAACACCGGGGAGCTGTTTTTT. Translated: CASSYGQGANTGELFF. The chain employs TRBV6-5 and TRBJ2-2, with 10 bases aligning to TRBD1. CDR1 and CDR2 (germline): MNHEY, SVGAGI. The CDR3 totals 16 residues. Trimming cost V 2 bases and J 0 bases; bases outside gene matches: 0.

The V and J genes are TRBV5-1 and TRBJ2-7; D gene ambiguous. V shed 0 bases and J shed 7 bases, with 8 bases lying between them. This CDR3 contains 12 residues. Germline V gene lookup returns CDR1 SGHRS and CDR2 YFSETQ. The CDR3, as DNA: TGCGCCAGCAGCTTGGCTTGGGTAGAGCAGTACTTC. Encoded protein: CASSLAWVEQYF. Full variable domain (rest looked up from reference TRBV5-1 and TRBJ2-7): KAGVTQTPRYLIKTRGQQVTLSCSPISGHRSVSWYQQTPGQGLQFLFEYFSETQRNKGNFPGRFSGRQFSNSRSEMNVSTLELGDSALYLCASSLAWVEQYFGPGTRLTVT.